The 18 T cell receptor beta chains below come from one sample, sequenced in a study of blood T cell repertoires in COVID-19. The assay was immunoSEQ multiplex PCR, and TCRdb's table has in-frame clones only and misses some. The repertoire has 73,000 or so clones, 65% to 85% of them found once; the top ten carry roughly 4.5%. Sequencing used peripheral blood. The receptors were sampled from a woman aged 55-69 years with acute or convalescent COVID-19.

In its sample, this clone was seen a few times. The chain couples TRBV5-1 to TRBJ2-7, with a possible D match to TRBD2 (5 bases). Germline assignment: CDR1 SGHRS and CDR2 YFSETQ. The CDR3 length is 13 residues. The germline V and J ends were trimmed by 4 bases and 3 bases, with 11 bases remaining between them. The DNA of the CDR3 is TGCGCCAGCAGCCAGGACGGGGACTACGAGCAGTACTTC. Its protein is CASSQDGDYEQYF.

The chain's CDR3 is CASSLGTTSTDTQYF. CDR3 DNA: TGTGCCAGCAGCTTAGGGACAACTAGCACAGATACGCAGTATTTT. The chain couples TRBV7-9 to TRBJ2-3; tentatively, D is TRBD1 (5 bases). Deletions cut 1 base from V and 0 bases from J, with 8 bases between. The CDR3 is 15 amino acids. The germline gives CDR1 SEHNR, CDR2 FQNEAQ (reference sequence).

The V call is TRBV21-1, the J call TRBJ1-3. TRBV21-1 corresponds to a pseudogene. The CDR3 sequence is 12 residues long. In nucleotides, the CDR3 is TGTGCCAGCAGCATCCGGGGAAACACCATATATTTT. As protein: CASSIRGNTIYF.

The chain is built from TRBV6-5 and TRBJ2-1, with D tentatively TRBD1 (6 bases). The CDR3 sequence is 15 residues long. The germline gives CDR1 MNHEY, CDR2 SVGAGI. V gave up 8 bases and J gave up 2 bases, with 16 bases separating them. DNA for the CDR3: TGTGCCAGCTATAACCGGGACACCCCCTACAATGAGCAGTTCTTC. This translates into CASYNRDTPYNEQFF.

This rearrangement joins TRBV11-3 to TRBJ1-1, with D unclear. The CDR3 is made up of 16 amino acids. Trimming removed 1 base at V and 1 base at J, with 13 bases between. Germline CDR1 is SGHNT and CDR2 is YENEEA. The CDR3 DNA sequence: TGTGCCAGCAGCTTAGGGTCCATAAACTCGAACACTGAAGCTTTCTTT. Protein: CASSLGSINSNTEAFF.

The chain has TRBV13 and TRBJ1-1; 10 nucleotides agree with TRBD1. The CDR3 totals 17 residues. Germline V gene lookup returns CDR1 PRHDT and CDR2 FYEKMQ (reference sequence). Germline trimming cut 3 bases from V and 6 bases from J; bases unmatched to any gene: 13. CDR3: CASSFPGQGTISPEAFF. CDR3 nucleotide sequence: TGTGCCAGCAGCTTTCCGGGACAGGGGACAATTAGCCCTGAAGCTTTCTTT. The variable domain in full, completed from reference TRBV13 and TRBJ1-1, reads AAGVIQSPRHLIKEKRETATLKCYPIPRHDTVYWYQQGPGQDPQFLISFYEKMQSDKGSIPDRFSAQQFSDYHSELNMSSLELGDSALYFCASSFPGQGTISPEAFFGQGTRLTVV.

V and J are TRBV19 and TRBJ1-5, with 7 bases fitting TRBD1. V was pared by 7 bases and J by 0 bases, with 12 bases of the junction left unmatched. This CDR3 spans 17 amino acids. From germline, CDR1 is LNHDA and CDR2 SQIVND (reference sequence). This CDR3 reads CASTRGMGQYSNQPQHF. CDR3 DNA sequence: TGTGCCAGTACCCGGGGTATGGGACAGTATAGCAATCAGCCCCAGCATTTT. Filled out from reference TRBV19 and TRBJ1-5, the complete variable domain reads DGGITQSPKYLFRKEGQNVTLSCEQNLNHDAMYWYRQDPGQGLRLIYYSQIVNDFQKGDIAEGYSVSREKKESFPLTVTSAQKNPTAFYLCASTRGMGQYSNQPQHFGDGTRLSIL.

The chain recombines TRBV6-4 with TRBJ1-5; D is perhaps TRBD1 (5 bases). Deletions cut 8 bases from V and 0 bases from J, with 11 bases between. This CDR3 is 14 amino acids long. CDR1 is MRHNA, CDR2 SNTAGT, per germline. In nucleotides, the CDR3 is TGTGCCAGCCGTGGGGCGTTTAGCAATCAGCCCCAGCATTTT. It translates to CASRGAFSNQPQHF.

The chain combines TRBV29-1 with TRBJ1-3; perhaps TRBD1 as D (5 bases). The CDR3 spans 16 residues. The germline gives CDR1 SQVTM, CDR2 ANQGSEA. Trimming left V 4 bases short and J 0 bases short, with 16 bases between. The CDR3 nucleotides read TGCAGCGTTGGAGGAGGGACGGCGGTCTCTGGAAACACCATATATTTT. Protein: CSVGGGTAVSGNTIYF.

This clone was observed once. The chain couples TRBV3-1 (or the pseudogene TRBV3-2) to TRBJ2-3; no definite D call. The CDR3 contains 14 residues. V was cut by 1 base and J by 2 bases, with 7 bases left in between. The germline gives CDR1 LGHDT, CDR2 YNNKEL (reference sequence). The CDR3 DNA is TGTGCCAGCAGCCAAGGACTTCCCACAGATACGCAGTATTTT. Translating it yields CASSQGLPTDTQYF.

In this sample, this clone turned up a few times. The chain recombines TRBV7-6 with TRBJ2-7, with a weak D call TRBD2 (8 bases). V lost 8 bases to trimming and J lost 2 bases, with 22 bases between them. CDR3 length: 16 amino acids. Germline V CDR1 and CDR2: SGHVS, FNYEAQ. CDR3 sequence (DNA): TGTGCCAGCGGGTATGATAGCGGGACAGTCGCCTACGAGCAGTACTTC. Translation gives CASGYDSGTVAYEQYF.

The chain employs TRBV30 and TRBJ1-4; the D gene is possibly TRBD1 (5 bases). In germline, CDR1 is GTSNPN, CDR2 SVGIG (reference sequence). The germline V and J ends were trimmed by 5 bases and 2 bases, with 6 bases remaining between them. CDR3 size: 12 residues. The CDR3 sequence is CAWGATNEKLFF. CDR3 coding DNA: TGTGCCTGGGGGGCTACTAATGAAAAACTGTTTTTT.

The chain carries TRBV21-1 and TRBJ2-7; the table's D gene call, TRBD2, was not cross checked with the DNA. TRBV21-1 is reported as a pseudogene. The CDR3 has 14 residues. DNA of the CDR3: TGTGCCAGCAGCCGAAGCCGGGAAGAAGACGAGCAGTACTTC. It codes for CASSRSREEDEQYF.

The rearrangement links TRBV5-1 to TRBJ2-6; maybe TRBD1 (7 bases). CDR1 is SGHRS, CDR2 YFSETQ, per germline. The V gene lost 6 bases and the J gene lost 4 bases, with 17 bases spanning the gap. The CDR3 consists of 16 residues. CDR3 nucleotide sequence: TGCGCCAGCAACCCGACAGGGACTTACGGGGCCAACGTCCTGACTTTC. Translated: CASNPTGTYGANVLTF.

This clone occurred a few times. The rearrangement joins TRBV12-3 or TRBV12-4 to TRBJ1-1; D is undetermined. The germline V and J ends were trimmed by 5 bases and 7 bases, with 8 bases remaining between them. This CDR3 has 11 amino acids. This chain's CDR3 is CASSVAVEAFF. The CDR3, as DNA: TGTGCCAGCAGTGTGGCTGTTGAAGCTTTCTTT.

This clone has just a few counts. CDR3 amino acids: CASRSPEAFF. The DNA of the CDR3 is TGTGCCAGCAGAAGCCCTGAAGCTTTCTTT. This chain uses TRBV6-5 with TRBJ1-1; the D is unclear. Trimming stripped 6 bases from V and 6 bases from J, with 5 bases between. Germline V gene sequence: CDR1 MNHEY, CDR2 SVGAGI. This CDR3 spans 10 amino acids.

DNA for the CDR3: TGTGCCATCAGTGAGGACAGGGGGAACACTGAAGCTTTCTTT. This translates into CAISEDRGNTEAFF. V is TRBV10-3 and J is TRBJ1-1, with 8 nucleotides matching TRBD1. V lost 2 bases and J lost 1; bases outside the gene matches: 0. Germline assignment: CDR1 ENHRY and CDR2 SYGVKD. The CDR3 is 14 residues long.

The genes are TRBV18 and TRBJ2-4; a weak D match, TRBD1 (5 bases). V was trimmed by 5 bases and J by 6 bases, leaving 8 bases between them. This CDR3 contains 12 residues. Germline lookup yields CDR1 KGHSH and CDR2 LQKENI. DNA for the CDR3: TGTGCCAGCTCAGGGCAGGGAAACATTCAGTACTTC. Protein sequence: CASSGQGNIQYF.